A selection of T cell receptor beta chains follows, all from one sample in a study of CD8 T cells in Susac syndrome. In TCRdb, the immunoSEQ multiplex PCR reads were re-called with MiXCR into one record per CDR3 protein. The sample includes approximately 230,000 distinct CDR3 sequences, 85% to 95% seen only once; the top ten take about 0.071%. The sample was CD4+ T cells from PBMCs. The source of these receptors is a human donor with multiple sclerosis. The conserved cysteine and the conserved F or W are not part of the CDR3 here. Clone size is stated in some rows and not others, as once, few, many or a class when expanded.

v_call: TRBV30
clone_size: -
j_call: TRBJ2-2
cdr3_aa: AWRIGLAIGELF

v_call: TRBV14
clone_size: -
j_call: TRBJ2-5
cdr3_aa: ASSHDRGRKTQY

v_call: TRBV10-3
clone_size: -
j_call: TRBJ2-2
cdr3_aa: AISESALGVGELF

v_call: TRBV29-1
clone_size: -
j_call: TRBJ1-1
cdr3_aa: SVDGDRTEAF

v_call: TRBV28
clone_size: -
j_call: TRBJ1-5
cdr3_aa: ASNHRDRVLQPQH

v_call: TRBV6-6
clone_size: -
j_call: TRBJ1-5
cdr3_aa: ASSYPGRANQPQH

v_call: TRBV20-1
clone_size: -
j_call: TRBJ2-1
cdr3_aa: SAREVRTSSYNEQF

v_call: TRBV5-1
clone_size: -
j_call: TRBJ1-2
cdr3_aa: ASSSTEVGGYT

v_call: TRBV19
clone_size: -
j_call: TRBJ2-5
cdr3_aa: ASSIVGGVKETQY

v_call: TRBV3-1
clone_size: once
j_call: TRBJ2-5
cdr3_aa: ASSQVRYQETQY

v_call: TRBV14
clone_size: -
j_call: TRBJ1-1
cdr3_aa: ASSQVYGGTEAF

v_call: TRBV7-3
clone_size: -
j_call: TRBJ1-1
cdr3_aa: ASSPSRDREAF

v_call: TRBV29-1
clone_size: -
j_call: TRBJ1-1
cdr3_aa: SGRTANTEAF

v_call: TRBV20-1
clone_size: -
j_call: TRBJ2-1
cdr3_aa: SVAIEQF

v_call: TRBV12-3/TRBV12-4
clone_size: -
j_call: TRBJ2-2
cdr3_aa: ASTPRGGPNTGELF

v_call: TRBV5-4
clone_size: -
j_call: TRBJ2-3
cdr3_aa: ASSLQGRADTQY

v_call: TRBV5-1
clone_size: -
j_call: TRBJ2-7
cdr3_aa: ASSLATASAYEQY

v_call: TRBV12-3/TRBV12-4
clone_size: -
j_call: TRBJ2-2
cdr3_aa: ASRPDRVGHGELF

v_call: TRBV20-1
clone_size: once
j_call: TRBJ1-1
cdr3_aa: SARDPGAQDTEAF

v_call: TRBV5-1
clone_size: -
j_call: TRBJ1-4
cdr3_aa: ASSLAGTNEKLF

v_call: TRBV11-2
clone_size: -
j_call: TRBJ2-5
cdr3_aa: ASSRGAGETQY

v_call: TRBV18
clone_size: few
j_call: TRBJ2-7
cdr3_aa: ASSPRLPGPALDYEQY

v_call: TRBV7-3
clone_size: -
j_call: TRBJ2-3
cdr3_aa: ASSQSLMPDTQY

v_call: TRBV6-6
clone_size: -
j_call: TRBJ1-1
cdr3_aa: ASSFQGGSEAF

v_call: TRBV10-3
clone_size: -
j_call: TRBJ1-4
cdr3_aa: AISSEPEAKLF

v_call: TRBV5-6
clone_size: -
j_call: TRBJ1-4
cdr3_aa: ASSRGQANEKLF

v_call: TRBV5-1
clone_size: -
j_call: TRBJ2-3
cdr3_aa: ASSLVGQYTDTQY

v_call: TRBV6-1
clone_size: -
j_call: TRBJ2-7
cdr3_aa: ASSEAKAGRNYEQY

v_call: TRBV4-2
clone_size: -
j_call: TRBJ1-4
cdr3_aa: ASSRDRGRHEKLF

v_call: TRBV4-2
clone_size: -
j_call: TRBJ2-5
cdr3_aa: ASSQGGGLLQMETQY

v_call: TRBV9
clone_size: -
j_call: TRBJ2-7
cdr3_aa: ASSTDVESSYEQY

v_call: TRBV3-1
clone_size: -
j_call: TRBJ2-7
cdr3_aa: ASSQDGTSFSEQY

v_call: TRBV29-1
clone_size: -
j_call: TRBJ1-5
cdr3_aa: SVRPDSNQPQH

v_call: TRBV6-1
clone_size: once
j_call: TRBJ1-5
cdr3_aa: ASRPQGGNQPQH

v_call: TRBV29-1
clone_size: -
j_call: TRBJ1-1
cdr3_aa: SVSTVTWGTEAF

v_call: TRBV6-2/TRBV6-3
clone_size: -
j_call: TRBJ2-1
cdr3_aa: ASVDTDYNEQF

v_call: TRBV10-3
clone_size: -
j_call: TRBJ2-2
cdr3_aa: AISDSPPRRGSGELF

v_call: TRBV7-3
clone_size: -
j_call: TRBJ1-6
cdr3_aa: ASSLGLSNSPLH

v_call: TRBV7-9
clone_size: few
j_call: TRBJ1-3
cdr3_aa: ASSGGNTIY

v_call: TRBV3-1
clone_size: -
j_call: TRBJ2-5
cdr3_aa: ASSQSTAQQETQY

v_call: TRBV7-3
clone_size: -
j_call: TRBJ2-2
cdr3_aa: ASSSSDTGELF

v_call: TRBV20-1
clone_size: -
j_call: TRBJ2-1
cdr3_aa: SARIPGRGDEQF

v_call: TRBV5-4
clone_size: -
j_call: TRBJ2-3
cdr3_aa: ASSLGGPLSTDTQY

v_call: TRBV3-1
clone_size: once
j_call: TRBJ2-5
cdr3_aa: ASSHGGAETQY

v_call: TRBV29-1
clone_size: -
j_call: TRBJ1-2
cdr3_aa: SVEWVARYGYT

v_call: TRBV28
clone_size: -
j_call: TRBJ2-5
cdr3_aa: ASSPDLGGGETQY

v_call: TRBV24-1
clone_size: -
j_call: TRBJ2-3
cdr3_aa: ATSDRSGRVADTQY

v_call: TRBV11-1
clone_size: -
j_call: TRBJ1-1
cdr3_aa: ASSLDSLGTEAF

v_call: TRBV20-1
clone_size: -
j_call: TRBJ1-4
cdr3_aa: SAQGGGEKLF

v_call: TRBV3-1
clone_size: -
j_call: TRBJ2-7
cdr3_aa: ASSLGEFRQQY

v_call: TRBV6-5
clone_size: -
j_call: TRBJ2-2
cdr3_aa: ASSYRAPRDTGELF

v_call: TRBV20-1
clone_size: -
j_call: TRBJ2-7
cdr3_aa: SAPSEAVQEQY

v_call: TRBV9
clone_size: -
j_call: TRBJ1-3
cdr3_aa: ASSVFSGDTSGNTIY

v_call: TRBV2
clone_size: -
j_call: TRBJ1-3
cdr3_aa: ASSAEYQGAGNTIY